This T cell receptor (beta chain) derives from a study of cytomegalovirus exposure and HLA in healthy donors. PCR used 60 Vbeta primers and 13 Jbeta primers. Here immunoSEQ multiplex PCR was the method, and the copy in TCRdb shows in-frame clones only, minus some. The top ten clones hold 2% to 2.5% of a sample with under 150,000 clones, about four fifths of them seen once. Remarks on this clone: Its matching antigen is unknown.

Study-level results: TCR beta sequences reportedly predicted most subjects' HLA-A and HLA-B alleles accurately. It was reportedly the case that the classifier diagnosed cytomegalovirus status with high specificity and sensitivity. With later analysis, a missense DCLRE1C variant became linked to TCR beta V- and J-gene trimming. Usually a TCR sequence was rare, but some public TCRs were found in many donors.

Germline-derived CDR1 and CDR2 are MNHNS and SASEGT. The V and J ends lost 7 bases and 0 bases respectively, with 9 bases between them. This CDR3 has 13 residues. The sequenced sample was PBMCs. The V gene is TRBV6-1, the J gene TRBJ1-1, with D hard to call. This TCR was sampled from a young man in good health and CMV-seronegative. The CDR3 here is CASTGQMNTEAFF. For the CDR3, the DNA is TGTGCCAGCACGGGTCAGATGAACACTGAAGCTTTCTTT.